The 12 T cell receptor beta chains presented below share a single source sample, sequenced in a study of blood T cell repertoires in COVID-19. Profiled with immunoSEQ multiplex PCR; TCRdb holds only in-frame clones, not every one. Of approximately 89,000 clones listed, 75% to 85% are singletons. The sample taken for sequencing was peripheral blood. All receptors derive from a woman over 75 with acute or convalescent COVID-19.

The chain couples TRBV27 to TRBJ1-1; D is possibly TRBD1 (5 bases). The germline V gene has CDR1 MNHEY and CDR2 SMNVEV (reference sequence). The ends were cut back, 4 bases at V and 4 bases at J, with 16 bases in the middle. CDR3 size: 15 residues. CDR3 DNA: TGTGCCAGCAGTTCCCTCGGCGGGGGGTCCACTGAAGCTTTCTTT. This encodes CASSSLGGGSTEAFF.

As DNA, the CDR3 is TGTGCCAGCTCACCAATGACAGGGGATAATTCACCCCTCCACTTT. It translates to CASSPMTGDNSPLHF. The chain employs TRBV18 and TRBJ1-6, with 8 bases fitting TRBD1. Per the germline V gene, CDR1 is KGHSH and CDR2 is LQKENI. This CDR3 has 15 residues. V gave up 2 bases and J gave up 5 bases; unmatched junction bases: 2.

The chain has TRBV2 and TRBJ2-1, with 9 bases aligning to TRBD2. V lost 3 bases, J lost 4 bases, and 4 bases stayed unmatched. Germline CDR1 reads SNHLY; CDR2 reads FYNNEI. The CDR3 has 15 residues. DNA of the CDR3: TGTGCCAGCAGTGACGGGCGGGGGGGTTACAATGAGCAGTTCTTC. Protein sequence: CASSDGRGGYNEQFF.

CDR3 in amino acids: CASSQAQTRRVDIQYF. For the CDR3, the DNA is TGTGCCAGCAGCCAAGCTCAGACACGTCGAGTTGACATTCAGTACTTC. The chain recombines TRBV4-2 with TRBJ2-4; D is uncertain. Trimming removed 1 base at V and 8 bases at J, with 18 bases between. This CDR3 is 16 amino acids long. Germline CDR1 LGHNA, CDR2 YNFKEQ.

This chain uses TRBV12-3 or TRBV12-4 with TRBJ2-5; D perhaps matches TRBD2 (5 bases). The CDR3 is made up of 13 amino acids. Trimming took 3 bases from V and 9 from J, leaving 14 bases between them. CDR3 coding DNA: TGTGCCAGCAGTTTGGGCAGGCTCGGGGCCCAGTACTTC. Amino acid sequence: CASSLGRLGAQYF.

CDR3 sequence reads: CASSQPGQESYTF. The CDR3 nucleotides are TGTGCCAGCAGCCAACCGGGACAGGAGTCCTACACCTTC. This chain links TRBV3-1 (or the pseudogene TRBV3-2) with TRBJ1-2, with TRBD1 matching 8 bases. CDR1 and CDR2 from the germline V gene are LGHDT and YNNKEL (reference sequence). V was pared by 2 bases and J by 10 bases, with 6 bases of the junction left unmatched. This CDR3 spans 13 amino acids.

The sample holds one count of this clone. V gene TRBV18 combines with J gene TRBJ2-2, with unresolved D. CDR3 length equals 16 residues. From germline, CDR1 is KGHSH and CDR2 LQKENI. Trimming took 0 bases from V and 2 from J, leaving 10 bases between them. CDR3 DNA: TGTGCCAGCTCACCACCGATAGCCAGCAACACCGGGGAGCTGTTTTTT. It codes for CASSPPIASNTGELFF.

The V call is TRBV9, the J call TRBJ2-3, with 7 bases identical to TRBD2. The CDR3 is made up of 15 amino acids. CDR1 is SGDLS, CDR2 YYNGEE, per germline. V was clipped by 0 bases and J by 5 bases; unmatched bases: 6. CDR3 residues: CASSVGLADRDTQYF. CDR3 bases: TGTGCCAGCAGCGTAGGGCTAGCGGATCGAGATACGCAGTATTTT.

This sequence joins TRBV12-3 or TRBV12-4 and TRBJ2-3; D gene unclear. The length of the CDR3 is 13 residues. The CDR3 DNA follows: TGTCTGCCCCGTGGGCAGCACACAGATACGCAGTATTTT. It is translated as CLPRGQHTDTQYF.

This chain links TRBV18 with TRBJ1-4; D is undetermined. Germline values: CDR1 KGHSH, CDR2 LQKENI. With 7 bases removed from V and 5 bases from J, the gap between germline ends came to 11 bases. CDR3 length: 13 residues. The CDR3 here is CASCGRPNEKLFF. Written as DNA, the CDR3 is TGTGCCAGCTGCGGGAGGCCCAATGAAAAACTGTTTTTT.

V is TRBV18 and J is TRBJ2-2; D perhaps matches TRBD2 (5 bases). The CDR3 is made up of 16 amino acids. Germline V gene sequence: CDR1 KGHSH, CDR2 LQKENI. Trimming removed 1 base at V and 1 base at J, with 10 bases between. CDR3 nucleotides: TGTGCCAGCTCACCACTTGCCGGGATGAACACCGGGGAGCTGTTTTTT. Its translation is CASSPLAGMNTGELFF.

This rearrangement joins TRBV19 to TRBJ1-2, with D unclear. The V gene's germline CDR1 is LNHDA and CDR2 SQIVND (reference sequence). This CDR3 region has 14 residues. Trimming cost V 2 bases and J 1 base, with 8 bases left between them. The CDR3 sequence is CASSIWRGNYGYTF. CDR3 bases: TGTGCCAGTAGTATATGGCGAGGTAACTATGGCTACACCTTC.